The 17 T cell receptor beta chains below were found in one sample sequenced in a study of siplizumab effects on memory and regulatory T cells. Only in-frame clones appear in the TCRdb table, and some are missing; sequencing was by immunoSEQ multiplex PCR. The repertoire holds 60,000 or so clones, with just over 90% as singletons. Input material: CD8+ T cells sorted from blood. The receptor source for this set is a human donor in good health.

This chain uses TRBV4-3 with TRBJ2-1; no clear D. Germline lookup yields CDR1 LGHNA and CDR2 YSLEER. V lost 4 bases and J 0 bases, leaving 16 bases between the germline ends. This CDR3 contains 17 residues. The chain's CDR3 is CASSLTGLQSSYNEQFF. The DNA of the CDR3 is TGCGCCAGCAGCCTTACCGGGCTCCAGAGCTCCTACAATGAGCAGTTCTTC.

This clone has only a few counts. This chain links TRBV7-9 with TRBJ1-1; TRBD1 matches at 7 bases. Germline CDR1 reads SEHNR; CDR2 reads FQNEAQ (reference sequence). The length of the CDR3 is 17 residues. V shed 2 bases and J 4 bases; nucleotides not matched to a gene: 13. The CDR3 coding sequence is TGTGCCAGCAGCTTAAGGGACAGTGTGAGAGAGGGCACTGAAGCTTTCTTT. This sequence encodes CASSLRDSVREGTEAFF. Full variable domain (outside the CDR3, taken from reference TRBV7-9 and TRBJ1-1): DTGVSQNPRHKITKRGQNVTFRCDPISEHNRLYWYRQTLGQGPEFLTYFQNEAQLEKSRLLSDRFSAERPKGSFSTLEIQRTEQGDSAMYLCASSLRDSVREGTEAFFGQGTRLTVV.

As regards this clone: Other nucleotide sequences in the sample specify the same CDR3. The chain employs TRBV7-3 and TRBJ2-3; 10 bases are a match to TRBD2. Germline CDR1 SGHTA, CDR2 FQGTGA. Trimming removed 5 bases from V and 1 base from J; junction bases left unmatched: 3. CDR3 length: 15 residues. For the CDR3, the DNA is TGTGCCAGCAGCCTCGGACTAGCGGGCACAGATACGCAGTATTTT. This translates into CASSLGLAGTDTQYF.

This chain connects TRBV29-1 to TRBJ2-7; D is uncertain. The V and J ends lost 4 bases and 5 bases respectively, with 12 bases between them. There are 12 residues in the CDR3. Looked up from germline, CDR1 is SQVTM and CDR2 is ANQGSEA. CDR3 nucleotides: TGCAGCGTTGGGGTGGGCGTCCACGAGCAGTACTTC. This encodes CSVGVGVHEQYF.

This clone was found a few times. V usage is TRBV29-1 and J usage is TRBJ1-2; TRBD1 might be the D (6 bases). Between the trimmed V and J ends, which lost 6 bases and 5 bases, there was a span of 13 bases. Looked up from germline, CDR1 is SQVTM and CDR2 is ANQGSEA. This CDR3 has 12 amino acids. The CDR3 sequence: CSVAGTLYGYTF. CDR3 DNA: TGCAGCGTCGCCGGGACACTTTATGGCTACACCTTC. Using reference TRBV29-1 and TRBJ1-2 for the parts outside the CDR3, the full variable domain is SAVISQKPSRDICQRGTSLTIQCQVDSQVTMMFWYRQQPGQSLTLIATANQGSEATYESGFVIDKFPISRPNLTFSTLTVSNMSPEDSSIYLCSVAGTLYGYTFGSGTRLTVV.

This sequence joins TRBV7-9 and TRBJ1-2; D might be TRBD1 (5 bases). CDR1 and CDR2 (germline): SEHNR, FQNEAQ (reference sequence). The length of the CDR3 is 15 residues. The V end was cut by 0 bases, the J end by 7 bases, with 15 bases between. As DNA, the CDR3 is TGTGCCAGCAGCTTAGCTGGCAGGGTGCCGCCTGGCTACACCTTC. Translation: CASSLAGRVPPGYTF.

In the case of this clone: A junction boundary mismatches the germline segment, possibly from a read error. This chain links TRBV7-7 with TRBJ2-5; perhaps TRBD2 as D (5 bases). The CDR3 is made up of 14 amino acids. CDR1 and CDR2 (germline): SSHAT, FNYEAQ (reference sequence). The CDR3 sequence is CASSLAPLEETQYF. CDR3 bases: TGTGCTAGCAGCTTAGCACCACTAGAGGAGACCCAGTACTTC.

The count of this clone is one. The rearrangement links TRBV7-9 to TRBJ2-3; D possibly matches TRBD1 or TRBD2 (5 bases each). Germline V lookup: CDR1 SEHNR, CDR2 FQNEAQ (reference sequence). The CDR3 extends over 12 amino acids. The ends were cut back, 5 bases at V and 2 bases at J, with 5 bases in the middle. The CDR3 region is CASSGTTDTQYF. DNA of the CDR3: TGTGCCAGCAGCGGGACCACAGATACGCAGTATTTT.

The J gene is TRBJ2-7, the V gene TRBV9; D may be TRBD1 (5 bases). Germline CDR1 is SGDLS and CDR2 is YYNGEE. The CDR3 contains 14 residues. With 0 bases removed from V and 5 bases from J, the gap between germline ends came to 12 bases. CDR3 coding DNA: TGTGCCAGCAGCGTAGGGGGCCTAGGCAACGAGCAGTACTTC. It specifies CASSVGGLGNEQYF.

The J gene is TRBJ2-5, the V gene TRBV7-9, with TRBD1 as a possible D gene (6 bases). CDR3 length equals 14 residues. The V gene lost 5 bases and the J gene lost 3 bases, with 13 bases spanning the gap. The germline CDR1 and CDR2 sequences are SEHNR and FQNEAQ (reference sequence). The CDR3 sequence is CASSPAGAKETQYF. The CDR3 DNA sequence: TGTGCCAGCAGCCCGGCAGGGGCGAAAGAGACCCAGTACTTC.

This chain links TRBV6-1 with TRBJ1-1; D ambiguous. Germline V gene sequence: CDR1 MNHNS, CDR2 SASEGT. The V and J ends lost 6 bases and 6 bases respectively, with 14 bases between them. The CDR3 runs to 13 residues. CDR3 amino acids: CASSEFADSEAFF. The CDR3 nucleotides are TGTGCCAGCAGCGAATTCGCGGATTCTGAAGCTTTCTTT.

The chain has TRBV29-1 and TRBJ2-1; TRBD2 matches at 9 bases. The CDR3 spans 14 residues. Germline loops: CDR1 SQVTM, CDR2 ANQGSEA. The V and J ends lost 4 bases and 10 bases, in that order; junction bases with no gene match: 11. Written as DNA, the CDR3 is TGCAGCGTTGGACTAGCGGAGCCTGAGGGGGAGCAGTTCTTC. This encodes CSVGLAEPEGEQFF.

This chain links TRBV6-1 with TRBJ1-1, with TRBD1 identical over 9 bases. The CDR3 extends over 13 amino acids. Looked up from germline, CDR1 is MNHNS and CDR2 is SASEGT. J gave up 3 bases and V 8 bases, and 4 bases lay outside the gene matches. CDR3 DNA sequence: TGTGCCAGCCGGGGACAGGGCCACACTGAAGCTTTCTTT. It is translated as CASRGQGHTEAFF.

This chain joins TRBV25-1 and TRBJ2-4, with 7 bases lining up with TRBD1. There are 15 residues in the CDR3. V lost 4 bases and J lost 8; bases outside the gene matches: 11. CDR1 MGHDK and CDR2 SYGVNS come from the germline V gene. The CDR3 reads CASSASAGTADIQYF. CDR3 coding DNA: TGTGCCAGCAGTGCGTCGGCCGGGACAGCGGACATTCAGTACTTC. Together with reference TRBV25-1 and TRBJ2-4, the CDR3 gives the full variable domain: EADIYQTPRYLVIGTGKKITLECSQTMGHDKMYWYQQDPGMELHLIHYSYGVNSTEKGDLSSESTVSRIRTEHFPLTLESARPSHTSQYLCASSASAGTADIQYFGAGTRLSVL.

The V and J genes are TRBV18 and TRBJ2-1; possibly TRBD2 for D (5 bases). V was clipped by 3 bases and J by 4 bases, with 13 bases between them. Germline CDR1 KGHSH, CDR2 LQKENI. The CDR3 loop spans 15 amino acids. The DNA of the CDR3 is TGTGCCAGCTCACCGTTCAAGGGAGTGTACAATGAGCAGTTCTTC. It specifies CASSPFKGVYNEQFF.

The CDR3, as DNA: TGCAGCGCAACGGAGCAGTTCTTC. Its translation is CSATEQFF. The chain has TRBV29-1 and TRBJ2-1; D is uncertain. This CDR3 has 8 residues. Trimming removed 7 bases at V and 10 bases at J, with 5 bases between. Germline values: CDR1 SQVTM, CDR2 ANQGSEA.

The genes are TRBV4-1 and TRBJ2-5, with D perhaps TRBD1 (6 bases). Per the germline V gene, CDR1 is MGHRA and CDR2 is YSYEKL. The CDR3 sequence is 14 residues long. V lost 2 bases to trimming and J lost 4 bases, with 11 bases between them. The CDR3 DNA reads TGCGCCAGCAGCCAAAGGGACAATATAGAGACCCAGTACTTC. Protein product: CASSQRDNIETQYF.